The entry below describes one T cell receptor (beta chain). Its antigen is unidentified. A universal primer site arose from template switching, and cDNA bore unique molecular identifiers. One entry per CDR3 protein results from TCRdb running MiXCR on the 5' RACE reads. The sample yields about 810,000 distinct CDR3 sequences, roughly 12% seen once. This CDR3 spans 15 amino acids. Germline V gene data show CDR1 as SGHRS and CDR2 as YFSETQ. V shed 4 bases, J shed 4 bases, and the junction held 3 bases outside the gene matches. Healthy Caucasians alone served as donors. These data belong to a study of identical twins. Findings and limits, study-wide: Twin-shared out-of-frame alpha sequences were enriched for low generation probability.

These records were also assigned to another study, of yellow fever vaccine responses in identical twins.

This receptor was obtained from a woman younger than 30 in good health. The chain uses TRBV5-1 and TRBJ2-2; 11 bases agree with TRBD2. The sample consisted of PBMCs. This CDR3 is CASSTGLAATGELFF. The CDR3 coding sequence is TGCGCCAGCAGCACGGGACTAGCGGCCACCGGGGAGCTGTTTTTT.